These 15 T cell receptor beta chains were sequenced from one sample in a study of shared clonotypes between healthy human individuals. Clones were read by immunoSEQ multiplex PCR, and TCRdb kept only the in-frame ones, dropping some. The sample lists around 600,000 clones, 95% to 98% seen once, with 0.3% in the top ten. CD45RO-negative, CCR7-positively selected cells formed the naive CD8 fraction, excluding terminally differentiated effector memory CD45RA+ cells. Sequenced: naive CD8+ T cells sorted from blood. Receptors were obtained from a man aged 30-40 years in good health.

The chain is built from TRBV28 and TRBJ2-1; 11 bases are shared with TRBD2. CDR3 length: 14 residues. From germline, CDR1 is MDHEN and CDR2 SYDVKM. V gave up 11 bases and J gave up 3 bases; unmatched junction bases: 6. The CDR3 sequence is CASEGLADYNEQFF. DNA of the CDR3: TGTGCCTCGGAGGGACTAGCGGACTACAATGAGCAGTTCTTC.

As concerns this clone: This CDR3 is also generated by other DNA sequences in the sample. The chain couples TRBV11-2 to TRBJ2-7; no clear D. This CDR3 comprises 13 residues. CDR1 and CDR2 from the germline V gene are SGHAT and FQNNGV. The germline V and J ends were trimmed by 3 bases and 0 bases, with 6 bases remaining between them. The CDR3 protein is CASSLGHSYEQYF. DNA of the CDR3: TGTGCCAGCAGCTTGGGTCACTCCTACGAGCAGTACTTC.

The V and J genes are TRBV4-3 and TRBJ2-3; possibly TRBD2 for D (6 bases). V shed 0 bases and J shed 4 bases, with 11 bases lying between them. Germline V lookup: CDR1 LGHNA, CDR2 YSLEER. The CDR3 has 15 amino acids. The CDR3 nucleotides are TGCGCCAGCAGCCAAGACGGGAGCTCCCCAGATACGCAGTATTTT. Translating gives CASSQDGSSPDTQYF.

The V gene is TRBV28, the J gene TRBJ2-1; 9 bases match TRBD2. V trimming: 6 bases; J trimming: 8 bases; junction bases outside the gene matches: 14. The CDR3 consists of 16 residues. CDR1 MDHEN and CDR2 SYDVKM come from the germline V gene. CDR3 residues: CASRYSRVAGDDEQFF. The CDR3 DNA reads as TGTGCCAGCAGGTACTCCAGAGTAGCGGGAGACGATGAGCAGTTCTTC.

The rearrangement uses TRBV28 and TRBJ2-7, with 9 bases lining up with TRBD1. After removal of 6 bases from V and 0 bases from J, the junction contained 15 bases not matched to a gene. Germline V lookup: CDR1 MDHEN, CDR2 SYDVKM. The CDR3 spans 18 residues. CDR3 nucleotides: TGTGCCAGCAGCTCTCCGACAGGGGGAATAGAGTTCTCCTACGAGCAGTACTTC. Its translation is CASSSPTGGIEFSYEQYF.

Details on this clone: Other nucleotide sequences in the sample specify the same CDR3. The chain combines TRBV9 with TRBJ2-1; D is ambiguous. V was trimmed by 0 bases and J by 1 base, leaving 8 bases between them. Germline lookup yields CDR1 SGDLS and CDR2 YYNGEE. This CDR3 has 15 amino acids. The CDR3 reads CASSVGTASYNEQFF. In nucleotides, the CDR3 is TGTGCCAGCAGCGTAGGGACCGCGTCCTACAATGAGCAGTTCTTC.

The V and J genes are TRBV27 and TRBJ2-7, with a possible D match to TRBD2 (5 bases). This CDR3 is built from 16 residues. CDR1 and CDR2 from the germline V gene are MNHEY and SMNVEV (reference sequence). V was clipped by 1 base and J by 4 bases, with 17 bases between them. The DNA for the CDR3 is TGTGCCAGCAGTTTATTTTTTTCGGCTAGCACATACGAGCAGTACTTC. This codes for CASSLFFSASTYEQYF.

This sequence joins TRBV5-5 and TRBJ1-4; 10 bases agree with TRBD1. V lost 3 bases, J lost 7 bases, and 9 bases stayed unmatched. The CDR3 spans 16 residues. Per germline, CDR1 SGHKS and CDR2 YYEKEE (reference sequence). The CDR3 protein is CASSSTLRTGGEKLFF. In nucleotides, the CDR3 is TGTGCCAGCAGCTCGACGCTGCGGACAGGGGGTGAAAAACTGTTTTTT.

J is TRBJ2-3 and V is TRBV7-2, with unresolved D. Germline V gives CDR1 SGHTA, CDR2 FQGNSA. The V and J ends lost 4 bases and 5 bases respectively, with 13 bases between them. The CDR3 extends over 14 amino acids. The CDR3 region is CASSSLDRIDTQYF. Here the CDR3 DNA reads TGTGCCAGCAGCTCTTTGGACCGGATAGATACGCAGTATTTT. Using reference TRBV7-2 and TRBJ2-3 for the parts outside the CDR3, the full variable domain is GAGVSQSPSNKVTEKGKDVELRCDPISGHTALYWYRQSLGQGLEFLIYFQGNSAPDKSGLPSDRFSAERTGGSVSTLTIQRTQQEDSAVYLCASSSLDRIDTQYFGPGTRLTVL.

The V call is TRBV27, the J call TRBJ2-7; 8 nucleotides match TRBD2. J was trimmed by 3 bases and V by 3 bases; bases with no gene match: 4. From germline, CDR1 is MNHEY and CDR2 SMNVEV (reference sequence). CDR3 length: 14 residues. CDR3 sequence: CASSFRLAGYEQYF. CDR3 DNA sequence: TGTGCCAGCAGTTTTCGGCTAGCGGGCTACGAGCAGTACTTC.

This chain connects TRBV10-3 to TRBJ2-1; D may be TRBD1 or TRBD2 (5 bases each). V was pared by 6 bases and J by 5 bases, with 11 bases between. The germline V gene has CDR1 ENHRY and CDR2 SYGVKD. The CDR3 length is 13 residues. DNA for the CDR3: TGTGCCATCAGAGACGGGGCGAACAATGAGCAGTTCTTC. Translated, it gives CAIRDGANNEQFF.

The rearrangement uses TRBV6-1 and TRBJ1-5, with no clear D. The CDR3 totals 14 residues. V shed 2 bases and J shed 7 bases, with 12 bases lying between them. Germline lookup yields CDR1 MNHNS and CDR2 SASEGT. The CDR3 is CASSEWRVRQPQHF. Written as DNA, the CDR3 is TGTGCCAGCAGTGAATGGCGGGTACGACAGCCCCAGCATTTT.

J is TRBJ2-4 and V is TRBV7-6; 8 nucleotides agree with TRBD1. CDR1 SGHVS and CDR2 FNYEAQ come from the germline V gene. The CDR3 is 16 residues long. With 5 bases clipped from V and 4 bases from J, the junction kept 10 bases outside the gene matches. The DNA of the CDR3 is TGTGCCAGCAGCGACCCAACCCGGGACAGGAAAAACATTCAGTACTTC. This sequence encodes CASSDPTRDRKNIQYF.

Comments on this clone: This sample includes further DNA sequences coding for the same CDR3. The rearrangement uses TRBV5-8 and TRBJ2-3, with 12 bases matching TRBD2. The junction had 2 bases not matched to a gene; V was cut back by 3 bases and J by 3 bases. CDR1 SGHTS and CDR2 YDEGEE come from the germline V gene. The CDR3 has 15 residues. CDR3 in amino acids: CASSWGTSGTDTQYF. The CDR3 DNA follows: TGTGCCAGCAGCTGGGGGACTAGCGGGACAGATACGCAGTATTTT.

Here the CDR3 reads CASSLGAEGALYEQFF. The CDR3 DNA is TGTGCCAGCAGCTTAGGGGCGGAGGGGGCCCTATATGAGCAGTTCTTC. The V and J genes are TRBV7-8 and TRBJ2-1, with D tentatively TRBD1 (7 bases). From germline, CDR1 is SGHVS and CDR2 FQNEAQ. This CDR3 contains 16 residues. Trimming took 1 base from V and 8 from J, leaving 18 bases between them.